This T cell receptor beta chain was captured by sequencing in a study of cytomegalovirus exposure and HLA in healthy donors. The study's findings and limits: Researchers counted around 180 TCR beta chains as cytomegalovirus-associated.

The table lists this clone with a few counts. Its specificity is not known. PCR amplification relied on 60 Vbeta primers (plus 13 Jbeta primers). Data came from immunoSEQ multiplex PCR; TCRdb stores just in-frame clones and leaves some out. The data contain 130,000 or so clones, 70% to 85% of them singletons. With 9 bases removed from V and 5 bases from J, the gap between germline ends came to 10 bases. The germline V gene encodes CDR1 MDHEN and CDR2 SYDVKM. The CDR3 runs to 11 residues. Likely unrecorded immune exposures existed in these nominally healthy donors. This receptor was obtained from a young man in good health and CMV-seropositive. Material for sequencing was PBMCs. J is TRBJ1-2 and V is TRBV28, with D perhaps TRBD1 (5 bases). CDR3 coding DNA: TGTGCCAGTCATGACAGATATGGCTACACCTTC. Protein sequence: CASHDRYGYTF.